These 27 T cell receptor beta chains originate from one sample sequenced in a study of blood T cell repertoires in COVID-19. This table comes from immunoSEQ multiplex PCR, and its TCRdb copy is limited to in-frame clones, with some not included. The repertoire consists of fewer than 300,000 clones, with about 76% occurring once and the leading ten covering roughly 2.9%. The specimen was peripheral blood. These receptors came from a woman aged 55-69 years with active or convalescent COVID-19.

CDR3 loop: CASSVGLAGAWETQYF. The DNA of the CDR3 is TGTGCCAGCAGCGTAGGTCTAGCGGGGGCCTGGGAGACCCAGTACTTC. The chain recombines TRBV9 with TRBJ2-5, with 10 bases identical to TRBD2. This CDR3 is 16 amino acids long. Looked up from germline, CDR1 is SGDLS and CDR2 is YYNGEE. J gave up 5 bases and V 0 bases, and 7 bases lay outside the gene matches.

The chain is built from TRBV5-5 and TRBJ1-5, with D possibly being TRBD1 (6 bases). The CDR3 runs to 15 residues. The V end was cut by 0 bases, the J end by 7 bases, with 14 bases between. Per the germline V gene, CDR1 is SGHKS and CDR2 is YYEKEE (reference sequence). CDR3 DNA sequence: TGTGCCAGCAGCTTGGACCCGACAGGTGTGCAGCCCCAGCATTTT. Translating it yields CASSLDPTGVQPQHF.

This clone was recorded a few times. The chain joins TRBV6-5 to TRBJ1-6; TRBD1 aligns across 7 bases. The CDR3 loop spans 14 amino acids. The junction had 7 bases not matched to a gene; V was cut back by 7 bases and J by 7 bases. Germline CDR1 MNHEY, CDR2 SVGAGI. The CDR3 loop is CASKRGQRNSPLHF. The CDR3 DNA follows: TGTGCCAGCAAGAGGGGACAGAGGAATTCACCCCTCCACTTT.

This sequence joins TRBV7-9 and TRBJ2-7; D is uncertain. There are 13 residues in the CDR3. With 2 bases removed from V and 2 bases from J, the gap between germline ends came to 7 bases. The germline CDR1 and CDR2 sequences are SEHNR and FQNEAQ (reference sequence). Written as DNA, the CDR3 is TGTGCCAGCAGCTTAAACATACCCTACGAGCAGTACTTC. It codes for CASSLNIPYEQYF.

The rearrangement links TRBV5-4 to TRBJ2-4; 8 nucleotides match TRBD2. The length of the CDR3 is 14 residues. CDR1 is SGHNT, CDR2 YYREEE, per germline (reference sequence). The J segment lost 3 bases and the V segment lost 3 bases, leaving 2 bases of the junction unmatched. CDR3 region: CASSSGGLKNIQYF. The CDR3 region has the DNA TGTGCCAGCAGCTCGGGGGGGCTCAAAAACATTCAGTACTTC.

This chain joins TRBV5-1 and TRBJ1-4, with D unclear. CDR1 is SGHRS and CDR2 is YFSETQ in the germline V gene. The CDR3 runs 14 residues. Trimming took off 0 bases at V and 5 bases at J, with 8 bases between the two ends. The CDR3 here is CASSLGSRNEKLFF. The CDR3 DNA reads as TGCGCCAGCAGCTTGGGAAGCAGGAATGAAAAACTGTTTTTT.

The chain uses TRBV7-9 and TRBJ2-1, with 9 bases that match TRBD2. CDR1 and CDR2 from the germline V gene are SEHNR and FQNEAQ (reference sequence). The trim removed 1 base at V and 9 bases at J, leaving 4 bases unmatched. This CDR3 has 14 residues. CDR3 amino acids: CASSLGGGVGEQFF. The DNA for the CDR3 is TGTGCCAGCAGCTTAGGCGGGGGGGTCGGTGAGCAGTTCTTC. The variable domain in full, with the rest retrieved from reference TRBV7-9 and TRBJ2-1, is DTGVSQNPRHKITKRGQNVTFRCDPISEHNRLYWYRQTLGQGPEFLTYFQNEAQLEKSRLLSDRFSAERPKGSFSTLEIQRTEQGDSAMYLCASSLGGGVGEQFFGPGTRLTVL.

CDR3 sequence reads: CASSNTGYYGYTF. The CDR3 DNA reads TGTGCCAGCAGCAACACAGGGTATTACGGCTACACCTTC. The rearrangement uses TRBV7-2 and TRBJ1-2, with a tentative D call TRBD1 (6 bases). Germline values: CDR1 SGHTA, CDR2 FQGNSA. V gave up 5 bases and J gave up 8 bases, with 15 bases separating them. This CDR3 region has 13 residues.

V usage is TRBV5-1 and J usage is TRBJ2-3; 7 nucleotides agree with TRBD2. J was trimmed by 5 bases and V by 2 bases; bases with no gene match: 14. The CDR3 covers 17 residues. Per the germline V gene, CDR1 is SGHRS and CDR2 is YFSETQ. CDR3 DNA sequence: TGCGCCAGCAGCTTTGAAGGACTAGGGACTTCGGGAGATACGCAGTATTTT. It translates to CASSFEGLGTSGDTQYF.

The rearrangement joins TRBV28 to TRBJ2-1; maybe TRBD2 (6 bases). CDR3 length equals 17 residues. Germline CDR1 MDHEN, CDR2 SYDVKM. The ends were cut back, 6 bases at V and 5 bases at J, with 23 bases in the middle. CDR3 in DNA: TGTGCCAGCAGCGCGGATCTGGGGTGGACTACCGACAATGAGCAGTTCTTC. Protein sequence: CASSADLGWTTDNEQFF. The full variable domain, rest sourced from reference TRBV28 and TRBJ2-1, is DVKVTQSSRYLVKRTGEKVFLECVQDMDHENMFWYRQDPGLGLRLIYFSYDVKMKEKGDIPEGYSVSREKKERFSLILESASTNQTSMYLCASSADLGWTTDNEQFFGPGTRLTVL.

The chain joins TRBV4-3 to TRBJ1-3; 10 positions match TRBD1. CDR3 length equals 16 residues. Per germline, CDR1 LGHNA and CDR2 YSLEER. V trimming: 4 bases; J trimming: 4 bases; junction bases outside the gene matches: 7. This CDR3 is CASSRGTGASGNTIYF. CDR3 sequence (DNA): TGCGCCAGCAGCCGCGGGACAGGGGCATCCGGAAACACCATATATTTT.

This clone was seen only once. J is TRBJ2-2 and V is TRBV7-8; possibly TRBD1 for D (5 bases). The CDR3 contains 15 residues. Germline values: CDR1 SGHVS, CDR2 FQNEAQ. Trimming removed 5 bases from V and 7 bases from J, with 17 bases in between. CDR3 DNA sequence: TGTGCCAGCAGCCCCCAGGGCTTACTTGGCGGGGAGCTGTTTTTT. Protein product: CASSPQGLLGGELFF.

This clone has more than one count but fewer than ten. The CDR3 spells CASTQAGGRGGDTQYF. CDR3 nucleotide sequence: TGTGCCAGCACCCAAGCGGGGGGGCGGGGAGGAGATACGCAGTATTTT. V gene TRBV6-6 combines with J gene TRBJ2-3; 10 nucleotides line up with TRBD2. This CDR3 region has 16 residues. V was clipped by 7 bases and J by 5 bases; unmatched bases: 12. Germline values: CDR1 MNHNY, CDR2 SVGAGI (reference sequence).

The chain employs TRBV7-9 and TRBJ2-6; possible D gene TRBD2, 5 bases. The CDR3 is 17 amino acids. V lost 6 bases and J 0 bases, leaving 15 bases between the germline ends. The germline V gene encodes CDR1 SEHNR and CDR2 FQNEAQ (reference sequence). The CDR3 protein is CASRRWTRSSGANVLTF. The CDR3 nucleotides are TGTGCCAGCAGACGGTGGACTCGCAGCTCTGGGGCCAACGTCCTGACTTTC.

The chain has TRBV5-1 and TRBJ2-7; 7 bases match TRBD2. The junction had 4 bases not matched to a gene; V was cut back by 0 bases and J by 1 base. Germline V gene data show CDR1 as SGHRS and CDR2 as YFSETQ. This CDR3 is built from 15 residues. The CDR3 loop reads CASSLGEGPSYEQYF. The CDR3 DNA sequence: TGCGCCAGCAGCTTGGGGGAGGGACCTTCCTACGAGCAGTACTTC.

J is TRBJ1-1 and V is TRBV5-6; no clear D. The length of the CDR3 is 13 residues. Germline CDR1 reads SGHDT; CDR2 reads YYEEEE. The V end lost 4 bases, the J end lost 1 base, and 8 bases lay between the germline ends. In nucleotides, the CDR3 is TGTGCCAGCAGCCCACGGGGGAACACTGAAGCTTTCTTT. Its translation: CASSPRGNTEAFF. Looking up the rest from reference TRBV5-6 and TRBJ1-1 gives the full variable domain: DAGVTQSPTHLIKTRGQQVTLRCSPKSGHDTVSWYQQALGQGPQFIFQYYEEEERQRGNFPDRFSGHQFPNYSSELNVNALLLGDSALYLCASSPRGNTEAFFGQGTRLTVV.

The chain is built from TRBV19 and TRBJ1-2; D is perhaps TRBD1 (6 bases). V lost 0 bases and J 7 bases, leaving 15 bases between the germline ends. Germline V lookup: CDR1 LNHDA, CDR2 SQIVND (reference sequence). This CDR3 has 15 amino acids. The CDR3 DNA sequence: TGTGCCAGTAGTATAGATCGTGTCAGGGGAAGTGGCTACACCTTC. Translated, it gives CASSIDRVRGSGYTF. The full variable domain, in which reference TRBV19 and TRBJ1-2 provide the parts outside the CDR3, is DGGITQSPKYLFRKEGQNVTLSCEQNLNHDAMYWYRQDPGQGLRLIYYSQIVNDFQKGDIAEGYSVSREKKESFPLTVTSAQKNPTAFYLCASSIDRVRGSGYTFGSGTRLTVV.

This clone was recorded once. The chain uses TRBV29-1 and TRBJ1-5, with 8 bases identical to TRBD1. CDR3 size: 12 residues. Germline CDR1 SQVTM, CDR2 ANQGSEA. Trimming took 6 bases from V and 7 from J; bases not matched to a gene: 5. The CDR3 DNA reads TGCAGCGTCCAGGGGGCTGGACAGCCCCAGCATTTT. Its protein product is CSVQGAGQPQHF.

The chain links TRBV7-6 to TRBJ2-3, with 7 bases aligning to TRBD2. This CDR3 region has 15 residues. Looked up from germline, CDR1 is SGHVS and CDR2 is FNYEAQ. The junction had 5 bases not matched to a gene; V was cut back by 2 bases and J by 3 bases. In DNA form, the CDR3 reads TGTGCCAGCAGCTTAACGGGGCGGGGGACAGATACGCAGTATTTT. Translation gives CASSLTGRGTDTQYF.

The chain has TRBV19 and TRBJ2-3, with TRBD2 matching 8 bases. The germline V gene encodes CDR1 LNHDA and CDR2 SQIVND (reference sequence). With V trimmed by 1 base and J by 6 bases, 9 bases remained unmatched. This CDR3 contains 16 residues. The CDR3 sequence: CASSIGAGAGGDTQYF. Written as DNA, the CDR3 is TGTGCCAGTAGTATAGGAGCGGGGGCGGGTGGGGATACGCAGTATTTT. Variable domain in full (rest from reference TRBV19 and TRBJ2-3): DGGITQSPKYLFRKEGQNVTLSCEQNLNHDAMYWYRQDPGQGLRLIYYSQIVNDFQKGDIAEGYSVSREKKESFPLTVTSAQKNPTAFYLCASSIGAGAGGDTQYFGPGTRLTVL.

The V and J genes are TRBV10-1 and TRBJ2-2, with 7 bases lining up with TRBD1. CDR3 size: 15 residues. V lost 5 bases to trimming and J lost 4 bases; unmatched junction nucleotides: 7. Germline V gene lookup returns CDR1 WNHNN and CDR2 SYGVQD (reference sequence). CDR3 DNA sequence: TGCGCCAGCAGTCCGGACAGGCCTCGCACCGGGGAGCTGTTTTTT. It is translated as CASSPDRPRTGELFF.

This clone has only one observation. The chain joins TRBV4-2 to TRBJ2-5; tentative D call: TRBD1 (5 bases). CDR1 and CDR2 (germline): LGHNA, YNFKEQ. V lost 0 bases, J lost 2 bases, and 16 bases lay in between. CDR3 length: 17 amino acids. The CDR3 loop reads CASSQDPQGRGQETQYF. CDR3 in DNA: TGTGCCAGCAGCCAAGATCCCCAGGGCCGAGGACAAGAGACCCAGTACTTC.

The rearrangement joins TRBV24-1 to TRBJ1-2; D gene uncertain. Germline V gene sequence: CDR1 KGHDR, CDR2 SFDVKD. The V end was cut by 1 base, the J end by 14 bases, with 10 bases between. This CDR3 is 11 amino acids long. CDR3 loop: CATSDFSEWTF. For the CDR3, the DNA is TGTGCCACCAGTGATTTTTCCGAGTGGACCTTC.

J is TRBJ2-1 and V is TRBV4-2; 9 nucleotides line up with TRBD1. J gave up 1 base and V 4 bases, and 5 bases lay outside the gene matches. CDR1 and CDR2 (germline): LGHNA, YNFKEQ. The CDR3 sequence is 16 residues long. The CDR3 spells CASSPAGTGSYNEQFF. The DNA of the CDR3 is TGTGCCAGCAGCCCTGCCGGGACAGGGTCCTACAATGAGCAGTTCTTC.

This chain links TRBV6-6 with TRBJ1-2; the match to TRBD1 covers 7 bases. Germline V gene sequence: CDR1 MNHNY, CDR2 SVGAGI (reference sequence). V gave up 4 bases and J gave up 5 bases; unmatched junction bases: 4. This CDR3 spans 13 amino acids. This CDR3 is CASSLRDRYGYTF. CDR3 bases: TGTGCCAGCAGTTTGCGGGACAGATATGGCTACACCTTC.

This chain connects TRBV3-1 (or the pseudogene TRBV3-2) to TRBJ1-6, with 7 positions matching TRBD1. The V segment lost 3 bases and the J segment 6 bases; nucleotides outside the gene matches: 8. The CDR3 is 16 amino acids. Germline V gene lookup returns CDR1 LGHDT and CDR2 YNNKEL (reference sequence). CDR3 sequence (DNA): TGTGCCAGCAGCCAGATGACAGGGTCCGGTAATTCACCCCTCCACTTT. It specifies CASSQMTGSGNSPLHF.

The CDR3 protein is CASSGDSPIREKLFF. The CDR3 region has the DNA TGTGCCAGCAGCGGGGACAGTCCTATTCGTGAAAAACTGTTTTTT. The chain couples TRBV7-8 to TRBJ1-4; 7 nucleotides align to TRBD1. Trimming took 5 bases from V and 7 from J; bases not matched to a gene: 10. The CDR3 length is 15 residues. Germline V gives CDR1 SGHVS, CDR2 FQNEAQ.